The source of this T cell receptor beta chain is a study of T cells in Graves' hyperthyroidism and ophthalmopathy. This CDR3 comprises 14 residues. Trimming left V 4 bases short and J 3 bases short, with 13 bases between. The CDR3 regions of TCR beta were amplified from RNA transcripts. The TCR CDR3 was amplified in a first-round RT-PCR using the HTBI primer set. TCRdb recomputed calls from the multiplex PCR reads with MiXCR, one row per CDR3 protein. The table has hundreds of thousands of distinct CDR3 sequences, approximately 24% seen once; the top ten hold approximately 10%. The chain uses TRBV12-3 or TRBV12-4 and TRBJ2-7; TRBD2 is a possible D gene (6 bases). Sequenced input: blood. This receptor was taken from a woman aged 30 to 39 with Graves' ophthalmopathy. The chain's CDR3 is CASSSHRGIYEQYF. The CDR3 nucleotides read TGTGCCAGCAGTTCCCACCGGGGGATCTACGAGCAGTACTTC.